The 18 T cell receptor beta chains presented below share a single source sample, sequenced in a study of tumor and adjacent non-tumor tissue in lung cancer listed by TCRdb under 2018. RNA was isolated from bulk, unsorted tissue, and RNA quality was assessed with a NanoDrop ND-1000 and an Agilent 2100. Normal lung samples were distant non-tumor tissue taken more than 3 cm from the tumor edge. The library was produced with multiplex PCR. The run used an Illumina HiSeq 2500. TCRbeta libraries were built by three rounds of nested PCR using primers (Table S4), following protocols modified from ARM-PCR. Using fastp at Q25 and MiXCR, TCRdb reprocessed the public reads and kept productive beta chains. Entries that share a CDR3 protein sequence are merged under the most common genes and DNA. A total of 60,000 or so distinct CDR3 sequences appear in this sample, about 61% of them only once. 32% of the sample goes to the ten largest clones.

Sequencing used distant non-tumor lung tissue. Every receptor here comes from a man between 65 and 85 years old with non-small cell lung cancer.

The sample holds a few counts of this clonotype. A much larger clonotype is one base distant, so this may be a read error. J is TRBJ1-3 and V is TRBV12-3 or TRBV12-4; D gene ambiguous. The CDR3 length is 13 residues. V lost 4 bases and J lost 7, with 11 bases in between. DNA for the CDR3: TGTGCCAGCAGTTCGGGCTTTCTCAACACCATATATTTT. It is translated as CASSSGFLNTIYF.

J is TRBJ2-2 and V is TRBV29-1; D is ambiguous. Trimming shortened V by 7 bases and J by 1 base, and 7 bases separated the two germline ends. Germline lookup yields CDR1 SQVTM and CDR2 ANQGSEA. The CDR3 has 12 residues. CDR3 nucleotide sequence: TGCAGCGGGTCAGAGAACACCGGGGAGCTGTTTTTT. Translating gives CSGSENTGELFF.

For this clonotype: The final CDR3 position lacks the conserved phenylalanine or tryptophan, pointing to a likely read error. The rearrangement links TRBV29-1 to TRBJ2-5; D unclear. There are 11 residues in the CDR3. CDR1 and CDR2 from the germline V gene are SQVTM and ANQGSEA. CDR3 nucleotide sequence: TGCAACGTCGGTGGGGTTGCGACCCAGTACTCC. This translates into CNVGGVATQYS.

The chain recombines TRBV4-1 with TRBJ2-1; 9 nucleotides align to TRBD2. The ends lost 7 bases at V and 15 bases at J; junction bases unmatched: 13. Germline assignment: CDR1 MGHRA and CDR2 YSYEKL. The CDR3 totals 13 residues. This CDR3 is CASNPGLAGVRFF. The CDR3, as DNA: TGCGCCAGCAACCCGGGACTAGCAGGAGTGAGGTTCTTC.

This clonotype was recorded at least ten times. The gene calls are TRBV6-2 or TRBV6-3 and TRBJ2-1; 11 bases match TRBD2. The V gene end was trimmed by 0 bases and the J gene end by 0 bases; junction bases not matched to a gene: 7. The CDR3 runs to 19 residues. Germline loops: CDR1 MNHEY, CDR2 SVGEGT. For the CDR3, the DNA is TGTGCCAGCAGTTACTCACTAGCGGGAGTCCGCGGCTCCTACAATGAGCAGTTCTTC. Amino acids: CASSYSLAGVRGSYNEQFF.

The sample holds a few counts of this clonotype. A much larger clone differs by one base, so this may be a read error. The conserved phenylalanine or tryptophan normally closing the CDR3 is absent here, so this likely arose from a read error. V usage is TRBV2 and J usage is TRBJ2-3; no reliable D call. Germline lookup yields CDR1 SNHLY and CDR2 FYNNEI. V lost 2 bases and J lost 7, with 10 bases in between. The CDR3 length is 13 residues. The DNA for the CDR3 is TGTGCCAGCAGTGAACCACCTGGGCATACGCAGTATTTA. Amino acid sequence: CASSEPPGHTQYL.

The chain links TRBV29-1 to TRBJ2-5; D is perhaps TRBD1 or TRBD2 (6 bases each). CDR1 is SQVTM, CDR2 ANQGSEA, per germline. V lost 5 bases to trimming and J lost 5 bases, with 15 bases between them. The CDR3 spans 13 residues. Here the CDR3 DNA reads TGCAGCGTTACAATGGGGGGCGGTGAGACCCAGTACTTC. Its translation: CSVTMGGGETQYF.

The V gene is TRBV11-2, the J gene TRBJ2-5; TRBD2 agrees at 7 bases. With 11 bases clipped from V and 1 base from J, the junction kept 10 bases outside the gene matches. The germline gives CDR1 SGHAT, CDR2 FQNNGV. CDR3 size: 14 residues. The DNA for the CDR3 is TGTGCCTGCGGCTTCTGGGAGGGCCAAGAGACCCAGTACTTC. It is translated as CACGFWEGQETQYF.

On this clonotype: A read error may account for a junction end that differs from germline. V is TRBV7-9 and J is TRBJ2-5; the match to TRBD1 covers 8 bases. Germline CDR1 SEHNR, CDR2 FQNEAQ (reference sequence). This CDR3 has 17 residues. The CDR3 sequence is CASTPGPGQEIQETQYF. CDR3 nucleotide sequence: TGTGCTAGCACCCCAGGACCGGGACAGGAGATACAAGAGACCCAGTACTTC.

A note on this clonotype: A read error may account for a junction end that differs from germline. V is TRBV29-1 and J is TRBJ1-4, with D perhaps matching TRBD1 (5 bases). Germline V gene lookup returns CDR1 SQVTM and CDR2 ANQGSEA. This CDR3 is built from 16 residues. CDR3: CSALVQARSTNEKLFF. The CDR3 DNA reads TGCAGCGCCCTAGTACAGGCGAGATCAACTAATGAAAAGCTGTTTTTT.

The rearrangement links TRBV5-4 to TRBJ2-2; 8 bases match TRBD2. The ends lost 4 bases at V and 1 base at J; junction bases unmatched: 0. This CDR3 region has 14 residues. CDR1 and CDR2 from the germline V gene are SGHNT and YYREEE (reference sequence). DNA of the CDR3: TGTGCCAGCAGCCGGGGGGGGAACACCGGGGAGCTGTTTTTT. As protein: CASSRGGNTGELFF. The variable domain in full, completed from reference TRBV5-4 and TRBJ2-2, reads ETGVTQSPTHLIKTRGQQVTLRCSSQSGHNTVSWYQQALGQGPQFIFQYYREEENGRGNFPPRFSGLQFPNYSSELNVNALELDDSALYLCASSRGGNTGELFFGEGSRLTVL.

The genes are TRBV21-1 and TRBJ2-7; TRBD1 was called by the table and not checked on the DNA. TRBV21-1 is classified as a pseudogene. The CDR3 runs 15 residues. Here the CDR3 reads CASSKQKGAPYEQYF. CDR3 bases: TGTGCCAGCAGCAAACAGAAGGGGGCCCCCTACGAGCAGTACTTC.

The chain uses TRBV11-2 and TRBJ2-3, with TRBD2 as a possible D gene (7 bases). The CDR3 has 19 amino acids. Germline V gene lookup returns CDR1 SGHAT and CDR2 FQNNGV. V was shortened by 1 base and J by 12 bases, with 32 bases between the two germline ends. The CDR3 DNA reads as TGTGCCAGCAGCTTAGCGGGGCTAGGGGGGGCCCTCCTCACAGATATACAGTATTTT. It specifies CASSLAGLGGALLTDIQYF.

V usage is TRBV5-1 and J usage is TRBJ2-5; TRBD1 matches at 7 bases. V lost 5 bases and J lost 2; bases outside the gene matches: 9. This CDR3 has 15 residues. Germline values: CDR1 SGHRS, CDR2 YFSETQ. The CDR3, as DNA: TGCGCCAGCAGTCACTCCGGGACAGCGCAAGAGACCCAGTACTTC. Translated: CASSHSGTAQETQYF.

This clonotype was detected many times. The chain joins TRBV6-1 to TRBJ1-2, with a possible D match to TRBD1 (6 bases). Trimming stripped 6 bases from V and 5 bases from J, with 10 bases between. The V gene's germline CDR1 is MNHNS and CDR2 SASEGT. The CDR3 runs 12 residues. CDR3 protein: CASRDRVYGYTF. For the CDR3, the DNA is TGTGCCAGCAGGGACAGAGTTTATGGCTACACCTTC.

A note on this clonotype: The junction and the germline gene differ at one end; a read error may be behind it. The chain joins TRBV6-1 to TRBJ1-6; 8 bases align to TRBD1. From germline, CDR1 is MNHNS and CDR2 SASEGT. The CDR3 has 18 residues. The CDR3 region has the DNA TGTGCCACCGGAAGGACAGGGAGAACCCACTCCTATAATTCACCCTTCCACTTT. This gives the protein CATGRTGRTHSYNSPFHF.

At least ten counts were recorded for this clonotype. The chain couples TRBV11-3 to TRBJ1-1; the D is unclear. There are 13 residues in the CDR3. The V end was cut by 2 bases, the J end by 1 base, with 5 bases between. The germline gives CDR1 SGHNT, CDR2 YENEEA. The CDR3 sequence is CASSLSSNTEAFF. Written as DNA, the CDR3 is TGTGCCAGCAGCTTATCTTCGAACACTGAAGCTTTCTTT.

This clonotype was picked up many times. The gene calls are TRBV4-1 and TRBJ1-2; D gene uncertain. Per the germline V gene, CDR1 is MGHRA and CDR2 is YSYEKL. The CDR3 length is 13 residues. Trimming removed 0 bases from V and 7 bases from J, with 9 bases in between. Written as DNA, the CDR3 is TGCGCCAGCAGCCAAGATCGAGGTCTTGGCTACACCTTC. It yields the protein CASSQDRGLGYTF.